A selection of T cell receptor beta chains follows, all from one sample in a study of CD8+ T cells in alopecia areata. The assay was immunoSEQ multiplex PCR, and TCRdb's table has in-frame clones only and misses some. The sample gives around 190,000 clones, about 56% of which show up once; approximately 4.9% is in the top ten. The sample taken for sequencing was CD8+ T cells sorted from blood. The source of these receptors is a human donor in good health. Each CDR3 is given without its conserved first and last residue. A D gene is named only where the DNA matches it firmly.

V gene: TRBV29-1; D gene: TRBD1; J gene: TRBJ2-7; CDR3 protein: SVEDLTGGPYEQY
V gene: TRBV4-1; D gene: NA; J gene: TRBJ2-1; CDR3 protein: ASSQDPGSDEQF
V gene: TRBV2; D gene: TRBD1; J gene: TRBJ1-2; CDR3 protein: ASTYGQGIGGYT
V gene: TRBV2; D gene: NA; J gene: TRBJ1-6; CDR3 protein: ASSYSYNSPLH
V gene: TRBV9; D gene: NA; J gene: TRBJ2-1; CDR3 protein: ASSVSHNEQF
V gene: TRBV7-8; D gene: NA; J gene: TRBJ2-1; CDR3 protein: ASSLISYNEQF
V gene: TRBV4-1; D gene: NA; J gene: TRBJ1-5; CDR3 protein: ASSQGWDSNQPQH
V gene: TRBV9; D gene: NA; J gene: TRBJ1-2; CDR3 protein: ASSDPLARHGYGYT
V gene: TRBV28; D gene: NA; J gene: TRBJ2-2; CDR3 protein: ASKGGRDTGELF
V gene: TRBV15; D gene: NA; J gene: TRBJ2-2; CDR3 protein: ATSPSTFGTGELF
V gene: TRBV6-5; D gene: TRBD1; J gene: TRBJ2-1; CDR3 protein: ASSYGTGTGDEQF
V gene: TRBV11-2; D gene: NA; J gene: TRBJ2-1; CDR3 protein: ASSFVPGDNEQF
V gene: TRBV7-2; D gene: TRBD2; J gene: TRBJ2-1; CDR3 protein: ASSLDGGTYNEQF
V gene: TRBV4-1; D gene: TRBD1; J gene: TRBJ1-2; CDR3 protein: ASSQDQGAGYT
V gene: TRBV27; D gene: TRBD2; J gene: TRBJ2-5; CDR3 protein: ASRPTSGGAMAQY
V gene: TRBV5-1; D gene: TRBD1; J gene: TRBJ1-2; CDR3 protein: ASNSGTGGVGYT
V gene: TRBV19; D gene: TRBD2; J gene: TRBJ2-5; CDR3 protein: ASSVLTSGGQETQY
V gene: TRBV29-1; D gene: NA; J gene: TRBJ2-7; CDR3 protein: SVTGTNYEQY
V gene: TRBV5-6; D gene: TRBD1; J gene: TRBJ2-3; CDR3 protein: ASRGQGPDTQY
V gene: TRBV29-1; D gene: NA; J gene: TRBJ1-2; CDR3 protein: VCKGGGGYT
V gene: TRBV27; D gene: TRBD1; J gene: TRBJ1-5; CDR3 protein: ASSPGQGWQPQH
V gene: TRBV27; D gene: NA; J gene: TRBJ1-5; CDR3 protein: ASSPGGGNQPQH
V gene: TRBV5-4; D gene: TRBD1; J gene: TRBJ2-7; CDR3 protein: ATTTGGGYEQY
V gene: TRBV27; D gene: NA; J gene: TRBJ2-5; CDR3 protein: ASSPIEAQY
V gene: TRBV6-5; D gene: NA; J gene: TRBJ1-1; CDR3 protein: ASSYSRAPTEAF
V gene: TRBV5-6; D gene: NA; J gene: TRBJ2-7; CDR3 protein: ASSPGGTYEQY
V gene: TRBV18; D gene: TRBD2; J gene: TRBJ2-3; CDR3 protein: ASSPVTSGTDTQY
V gene: TRBV7-9; D gene: NA; J gene: TRBJ2-1; CDR3 protein: ASSPRTGVRMGLF
V gene: TRBV11-2; D gene: NA; J gene: TRBJ1-2; CDR3 protein: ASSLGTPYGYT